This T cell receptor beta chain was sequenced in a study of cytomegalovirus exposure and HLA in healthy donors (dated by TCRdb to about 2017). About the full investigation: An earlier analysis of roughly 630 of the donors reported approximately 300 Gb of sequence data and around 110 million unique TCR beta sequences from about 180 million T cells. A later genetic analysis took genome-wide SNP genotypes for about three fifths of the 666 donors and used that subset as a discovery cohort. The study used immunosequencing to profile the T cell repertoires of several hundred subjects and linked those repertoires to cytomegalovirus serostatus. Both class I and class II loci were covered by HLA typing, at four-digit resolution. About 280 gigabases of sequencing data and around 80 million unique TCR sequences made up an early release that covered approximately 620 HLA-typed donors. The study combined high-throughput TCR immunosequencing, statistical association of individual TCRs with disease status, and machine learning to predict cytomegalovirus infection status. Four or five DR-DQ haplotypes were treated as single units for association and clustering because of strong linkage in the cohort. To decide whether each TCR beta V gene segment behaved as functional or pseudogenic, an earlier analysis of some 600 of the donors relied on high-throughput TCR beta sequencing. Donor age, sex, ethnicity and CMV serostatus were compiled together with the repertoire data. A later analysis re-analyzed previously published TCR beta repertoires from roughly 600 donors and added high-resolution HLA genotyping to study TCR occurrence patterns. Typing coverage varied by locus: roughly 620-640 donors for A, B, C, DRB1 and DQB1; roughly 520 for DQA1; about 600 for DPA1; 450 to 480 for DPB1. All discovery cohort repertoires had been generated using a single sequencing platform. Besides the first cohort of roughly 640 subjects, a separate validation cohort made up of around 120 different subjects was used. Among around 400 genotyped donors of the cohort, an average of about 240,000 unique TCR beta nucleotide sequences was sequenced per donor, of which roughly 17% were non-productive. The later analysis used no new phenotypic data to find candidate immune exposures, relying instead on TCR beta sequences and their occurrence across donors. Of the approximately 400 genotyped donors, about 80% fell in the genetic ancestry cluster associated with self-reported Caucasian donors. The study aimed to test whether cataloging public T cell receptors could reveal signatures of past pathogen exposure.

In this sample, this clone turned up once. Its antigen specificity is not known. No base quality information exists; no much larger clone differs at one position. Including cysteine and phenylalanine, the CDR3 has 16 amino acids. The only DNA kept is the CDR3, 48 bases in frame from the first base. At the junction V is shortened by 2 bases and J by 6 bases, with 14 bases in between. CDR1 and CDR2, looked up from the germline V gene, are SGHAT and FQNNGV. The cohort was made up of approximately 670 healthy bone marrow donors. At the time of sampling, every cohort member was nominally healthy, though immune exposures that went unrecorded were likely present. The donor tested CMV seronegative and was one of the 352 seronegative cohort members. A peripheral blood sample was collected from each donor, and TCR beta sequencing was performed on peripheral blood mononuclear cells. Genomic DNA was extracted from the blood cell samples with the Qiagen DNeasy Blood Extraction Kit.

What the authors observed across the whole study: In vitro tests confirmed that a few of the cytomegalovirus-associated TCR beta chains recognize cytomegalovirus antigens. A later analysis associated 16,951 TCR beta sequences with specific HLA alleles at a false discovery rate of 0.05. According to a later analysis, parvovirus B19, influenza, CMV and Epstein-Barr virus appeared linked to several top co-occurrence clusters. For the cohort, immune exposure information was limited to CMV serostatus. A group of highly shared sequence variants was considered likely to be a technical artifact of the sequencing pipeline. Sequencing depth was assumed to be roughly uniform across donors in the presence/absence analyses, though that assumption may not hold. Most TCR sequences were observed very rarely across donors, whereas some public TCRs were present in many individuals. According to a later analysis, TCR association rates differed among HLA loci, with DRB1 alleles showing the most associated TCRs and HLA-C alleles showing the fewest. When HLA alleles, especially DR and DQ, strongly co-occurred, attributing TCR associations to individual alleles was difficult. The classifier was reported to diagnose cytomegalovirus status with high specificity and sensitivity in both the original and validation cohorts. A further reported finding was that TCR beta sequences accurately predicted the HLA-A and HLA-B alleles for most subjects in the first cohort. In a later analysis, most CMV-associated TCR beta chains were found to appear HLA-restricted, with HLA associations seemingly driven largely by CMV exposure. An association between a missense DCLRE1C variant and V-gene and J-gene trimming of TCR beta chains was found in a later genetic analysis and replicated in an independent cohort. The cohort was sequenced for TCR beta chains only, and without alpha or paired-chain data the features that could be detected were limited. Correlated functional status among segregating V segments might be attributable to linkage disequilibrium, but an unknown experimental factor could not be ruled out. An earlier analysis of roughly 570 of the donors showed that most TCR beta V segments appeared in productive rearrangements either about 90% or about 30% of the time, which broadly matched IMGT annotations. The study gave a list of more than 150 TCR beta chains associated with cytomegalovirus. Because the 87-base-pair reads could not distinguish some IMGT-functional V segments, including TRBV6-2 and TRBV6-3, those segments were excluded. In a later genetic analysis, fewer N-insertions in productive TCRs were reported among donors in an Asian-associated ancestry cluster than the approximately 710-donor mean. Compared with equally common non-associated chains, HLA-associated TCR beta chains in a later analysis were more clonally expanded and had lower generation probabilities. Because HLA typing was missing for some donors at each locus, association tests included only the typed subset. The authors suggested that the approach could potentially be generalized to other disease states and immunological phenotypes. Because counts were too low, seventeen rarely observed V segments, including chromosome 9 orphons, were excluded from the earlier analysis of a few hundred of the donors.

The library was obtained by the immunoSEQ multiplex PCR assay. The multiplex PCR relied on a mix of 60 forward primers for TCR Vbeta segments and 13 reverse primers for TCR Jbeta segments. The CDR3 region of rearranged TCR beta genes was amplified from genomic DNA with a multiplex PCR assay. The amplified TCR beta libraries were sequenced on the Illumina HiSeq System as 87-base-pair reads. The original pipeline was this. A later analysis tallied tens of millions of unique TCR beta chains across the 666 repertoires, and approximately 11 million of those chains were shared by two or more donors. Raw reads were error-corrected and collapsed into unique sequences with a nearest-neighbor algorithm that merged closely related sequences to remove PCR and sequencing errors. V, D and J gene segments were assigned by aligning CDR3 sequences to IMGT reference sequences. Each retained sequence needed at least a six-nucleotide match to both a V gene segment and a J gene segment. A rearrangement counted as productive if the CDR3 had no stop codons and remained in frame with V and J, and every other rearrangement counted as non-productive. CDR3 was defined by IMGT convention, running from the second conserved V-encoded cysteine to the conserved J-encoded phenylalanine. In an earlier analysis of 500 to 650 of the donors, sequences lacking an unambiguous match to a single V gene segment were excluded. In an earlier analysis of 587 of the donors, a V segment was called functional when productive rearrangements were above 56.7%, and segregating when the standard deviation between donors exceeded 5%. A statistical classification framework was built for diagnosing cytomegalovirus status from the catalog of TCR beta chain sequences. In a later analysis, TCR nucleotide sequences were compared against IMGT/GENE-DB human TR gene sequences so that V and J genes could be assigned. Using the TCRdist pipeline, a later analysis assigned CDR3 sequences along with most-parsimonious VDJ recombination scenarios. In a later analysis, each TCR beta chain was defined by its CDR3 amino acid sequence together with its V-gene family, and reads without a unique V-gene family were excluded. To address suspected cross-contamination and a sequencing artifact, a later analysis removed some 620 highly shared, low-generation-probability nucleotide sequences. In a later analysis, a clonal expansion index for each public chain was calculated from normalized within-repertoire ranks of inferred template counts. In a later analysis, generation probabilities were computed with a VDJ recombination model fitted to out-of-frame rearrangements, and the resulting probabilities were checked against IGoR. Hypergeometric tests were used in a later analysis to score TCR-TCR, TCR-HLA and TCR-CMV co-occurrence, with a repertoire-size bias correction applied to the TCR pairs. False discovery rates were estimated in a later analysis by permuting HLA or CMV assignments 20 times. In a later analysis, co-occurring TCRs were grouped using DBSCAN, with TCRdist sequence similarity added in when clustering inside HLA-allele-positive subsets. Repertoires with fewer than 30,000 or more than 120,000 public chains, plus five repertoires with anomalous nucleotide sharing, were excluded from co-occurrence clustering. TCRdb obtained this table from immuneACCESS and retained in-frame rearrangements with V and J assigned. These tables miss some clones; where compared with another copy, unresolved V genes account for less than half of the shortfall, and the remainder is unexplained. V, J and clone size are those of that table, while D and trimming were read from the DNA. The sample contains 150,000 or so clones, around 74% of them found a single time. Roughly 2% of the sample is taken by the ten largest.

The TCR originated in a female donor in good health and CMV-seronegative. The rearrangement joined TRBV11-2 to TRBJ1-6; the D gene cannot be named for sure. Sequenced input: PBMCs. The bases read TGTGCCAGCAGCTTATCCGGGGTAAACGCTAATTCACCCCTCCACTTT. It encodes CASSLSGVNANSPLHF.